These 10 T cell receptor beta chains came from one sample sequenced in a study of vaccination and CD4 T cells after COVID-19. Their specific antigens are unknown. At the Johns Hopkins FTIC core, DNA taken from cultured CD4+ T cells was sequenced by way of the Oncomine TCR Beta short-read assay. One entry per CDR3 protein, called by TCRdb with MiXCR from the PCR reads. The sample has about 16,000 distinct CDR3 sequences, 45% to 50% seen once. As for treatment: approximately 9-day PBMC culture with coronavirus spike peptide pools or control peptides (ViraFEST assay). The specimen sequenced was CD4+ T cells from blood, cultured in vitro. The source of these receptors is a human donor who had recovered from COVID-19.

The chain has TRBV6-1 and TRBJ2-1; D assignment may be TRBD1 or TRBD2 (5 bases each). Per germline, CDR1 MNHNS and CDR2 SASEGT. This CDR3 is 13 amino acids long. V lost 8 bases and J 2 bases, leaving 10 bases between the germline ends. CDR3: CASGRGPYNEQFF. Written as DNA, the CDR3 is TGTGCCAGCGGCCGGGGCCCCTACAATGAGCAGTTCTTC.

The rearrangement uses TRBV9 and TRBJ1-3, with D uncertain. The CDR3 length is 14 residues. Trimming cost V 4 bases and J 0 bases, with 8 bases left between them. CDR1 and CDR2 (germline): SGDLS, YYNGEE. Here the CDR3 reads CASSPNPSGNTIYF. CDR3 nucleotide sequence: TGTGCCAGCAGCCCTAATCCCTCTGGAAACACCATATATTTT.

The J gene is TRBJ2-1, the V gene TRBV5-6; D unresolved. This CDR3 is 16 amino acids long. CDR1 is SGHDT and CDR2 is YYEEEE in the germline V gene. V was clipped by 2 bases and J by 8 bases, with 20 bases between them. Here the CDR3 reads CASSFYQPSLIDEQFF. In DNA, the CDR3 is TGTGCCAGCAGCTTTTATCAACCCTCTTTAATCGATGAGCAGTTCTTC.

The genes are TRBV7-8 and TRBJ1-2, with 7 nucleotides matching TRBD1. The V and J ends lost 5 bases and 8 bases, in that order; junction bases with no gene match: 11. From germline, CDR1 is SGHVS and CDR2 FQNEAQ. The CDR3 consists of 14 residues. The CDR3 nucleotides are TGTGCCAGCAGCATCGGGGACAGTCTTCAGGGCTACACCTTC. As protein: CASSIGDSLQGYTF.

V usage is TRBV20-1 and J usage is TRBJ1-2; tentative D call: TRBD1 (5 bases). The CDR3 extends over 13 amino acids. V lost 4 bases, J lost 4 bases, and 13 bases lay in between. The germline gives CDR1 DFQATT, CDR2 SNEGSKA (reference sequence). The CDR3 DNA reads as TGCAGTGCTATCCGGCCCGGGGGCTATGGCTACACCTTC. Translating it yields CSAIRPGGYGYTF.

This clonotype was seen just once. The chain links TRBV10-3 to TRBJ2-7; 8 bases map to TRBD1. The CDR3 extends over 15 amino acids. Germline values: CDR1 ENHRY, CDR2 SYGVKD. V lost 4 bases and J lost 0; bases outside the gene matches: 5. The CDR3 loop is CAISARTGNSYEQYF. In DNA form, the CDR3 reads TGTGCCATCAGTGCCCGGACAGGGAACTCCTACGAGCAGTACTTC.

This clonotype was observed a handful of times. V usage is TRBV7-9 and J usage is TRBJ1-2, with 9 bases lining up with TRBD1. The CDR3 length is 15 residues. V shed 5 bases and J 9 bases; nucleotides not matched to a gene: 13. In germline, CDR1 is SEHNR, CDR2 FQNEAQ (reference sequence). The CDR3 region has the DNA TGTGCCAGCAGCATGGACCCGGGACAGGGCAAGAGCTACACCTTC. Its translation is CASSMDPGQGKSYTF.

In this sample, this clonotype turned up a few times. This sequence joins TRBV7-2 and TRBJ1-2; D may be TRBD1 (5 bases). The CDR3 length is 15 residues. Looked up from germline, CDR1 is SGHTA and CDR2 is FQGNSA. The V end lost 5 bases, the J end lost 2 bases, and 15 bases lay between the germline ends. The CDR3 spells CASSAQGPSNYGYTF. CDR3 in DNA: TGTGCCAGCAGCGCCCAGGGACCGTCCAACTATGGCTACACCTTC.

The chain has TRBV5-1 and TRBJ2-2; 9 bases fit TRBD1. The CDR3 has 18 residues. The trim removed 3 bases at V and 5 bases at J, leaving 14 bases unmatched. Germline V gives CDR1 SGHRS, CDR2 YFSETQ. CDR3 sequence: CASSSRGATGTGTGELFF. The DNA of the CDR3 is TGCGCCAGCAGCTCCCGCGGGGCCACCGGGACAGGGACCGGGGAGCTGTTTTTT. Using reference TRBV5-1 and TRBJ2-2 for the parts outside the CDR3, the full variable domain is KAGVTQTPRYLIKTRGQQVTLSCSPISGHRSVSWYQQTPGQGLQFLFEYFSETQRNKGNFPGRFSGRQFSNSRSEMNVSTLELGDSALYLCASSSRGATGTGTGELFFGEGSRLTVL.

The chain recombines TRBV27 with TRBJ1-1, with D possibly being TRBD1 (5 bases). The germline V and J ends were trimmed by 6 bases and 0 bases, with 14 bases remaining between them. The CDR3 has 15 residues. CDR1 and CDR2 (germline): MNHEY, SMNVEV (reference sequence). The CDR3 nucleotides are TGTGCCAGCAGAACCTTCGGGACGGTGAACACTGAAGCTTTCTTT. As protein: CASRTFGTVNTEAFF.